Each of the 10 T cell receptor beta chains below was sequenced from the same sample in a study of OX40 agonist ivuxolimab in advanced cancers. Assay: immunoSEQ multiplex PCR; the TCRdb copy retains only in-frame clones and omits some. The table lists tens of thousands of clones, around 84% of them singletons. Specimen: CD4+ or CD8+ T cells sorted from blood, collected in a trial of the OX40 agonist ivuxolimab. The receptors originated from an adult with an advanced solid tumor such as melanoma, head and neck, liver or kidney cancer.

The chain is built from TRBV27 and TRBJ1-1, with 9 bases lining up with TRBD1. Germline V gene lookup returns CDR1 MNHEY and CDR2 SMNVEV (reference sequence). V was clipped by 4 bases and J by 5 bases; unmatched bases: 14. CDR3 length equals 17 residues. The CDR3 sequence: CASSSSITGGAGTEAFF. CDR3 nucleotides: TGTGCCAGCAGTTCATCCATCACAGGGGGCGCAGGGACTGAAGCTTTCTTT.

The chain carries TRBV27 and TRBJ1-5; possibly TRBD1 for D (6 bases). This CDR3 spans 17 amino acids. V was clipped by 1 base and J by 5 bases, with 18 bases between them. The V gene's germline CDR1 is MNHEY and CDR2 SMNVEV (reference sequence). The CDR3 DNA follows: TGTGCCAGCAGTTTATTCGGTGGGGCCAGGGGTTATCAGCCCCAGCATTTT. Translated: CASSLFGGARGYQPQHF.

This clone is a singleton in its sample. The rearrangement joins TRBV9 to TRBJ2-1, with D maybe TRBD2 (5 bases). Trimming pared 4 bases from V and 8 bases from J, leaving 19 bases between. From germline, CDR1 is SGDLS and CDR2 YYNGEE. The CDR3 runs to 15 residues. This chain's CDR3 is CASSTQLISGDEQFF. The CDR3 DNA is TGTGCCAGCAGCACACAACTTATCAGCGGCGATGAGCAGTTCTTC.

The chain employs TRBV4-3 and TRBJ1-5; no clear D. The CDR3 contains 13 residues. Deletions cut 1 base from V and 4 bases from J, with 5 bases between. Germline values: CDR1 LGHNA, CDR2 YSLEER. CDR3 DNA: TGCGCCAGCAGCCAAGGGCCTAATCAGCCCCAGCATTTT. Translation: CASSQGPNQPQHF.

The V gene is TRBV20-1, the J gene TRBJ2-1, with D perhaps matching TRBD1 (6 bases). Trimming pared 5 bases from V and 13 bases from J, leaving 15 bases between. Per germline, CDR1 DFQATT and CDR2 SNEGSKA (reference sequence). The CDR3 totals 11 residues. Written as DNA, the CDR3 is TGCAGTGCTGGGGGCCTCGGTCTACAGTTCTTC. Amino acid sequence: CSAGGLGLQFF.

This clone is a singleton in its sample. This sequence joins TRBV4-1 and TRBJ1-6; D remains unclear. CDR1 MGHRA and CDR2 YSYEKL come from the germline V gene. Trimming removed 0 bases at V and 9 bases at J, with 6 bases between. This CDR3 spans 13 amino acids. CDR3 nucleotide sequence: TGCGCCAGCAGCCAAGATAGGAGTTCACCCCTCCACTTT. This sequence encodes CASSQDRSSPLHF.

V usage is TRBV6-6 and J usage is TRBJ1-2; 11 bases line up with TRBD1. This CDR3 spans 15 amino acids. V dropped 4 bases and J dropped 3; count of bases not matched to a gene: 4. CDR1 and CDR2 from the germline V gene are MNHNY and SVGAGI (reference sequence). CDR3 sequence: CASSFPGQGDYGYTF. The CDR3 region has the DNA TGTGCCAGCAGTTTTCCGGGACAGGGGGACTATGGCTACACCTTC.

The table lists this clone with a count of one. The chain is built from TRBV6-4 and TRBJ2-1; TRBD2 aligns across 10 bases. The CDR3 extends over 14 amino acids. Trimming cost V 5 bases and J 2 bases; bases outside gene matches: 0. CDR1 is MRHNA, CDR2 SNTAGT, per germline. The CDR3 here is CASSLAGAYNEQFF. CDR3 bases: TGTGCCAGCAGTCTAGCGGGGGCCTACAATGAGCAGTTCTTC.

This chain links TRBV6-1 with TRBJ2-3; TRBD2 agrees at 9 bases. The V gene end was trimmed by 6 bases and the J gene end by 6 bases; junction bases not matched to a gene: 7. The CDR3 consists of 14 residues. CDR1 and CDR2 (germline): MNHNS, SASEGT. The CDR3 region is CASRVAGATDTQYF. DNA for the CDR3: TGTGCCAGCAGGGTAGCGGGGGCGACGGATACGCAGTATTTT.

The V and J genes are TRBV6-5 and TRBJ1-1, with 7 positions matching TRBD1. This CDR3 has 13 amino acids. Germline loops: CDR1 MNHEY, CDR2 SVGAGI. V was clipped by 6 bases and J by 3 bases; unmatched bases: 4. The CDR3 DNA reads TGTGCCAGCAGGACAGGGTCGTACACTGAAGCTTTCTTT. The encoded protein is CASRTGSYTEAFF.